The clone carrying this T cell receptor (beta chain) has just a few counts. What it binds is unknown. The whole isolated RNA underwent reverse transcription, so sequencing captured expressed TCRB transcripts. Libraries were prepared by immunoSEQ multiplex PCR; TCRdb keeps only in-frame clonotypes and omits some of them. Among 300,000 or so clones listed, roughly 13% were seen once. V was shortened by 4 bases and J by 7 bases, with 13 bases between the two germline ends. Germline V gene sequence: CDR1 GTSNPN, CDR2 SVGIG (reference sequence). This CDR3 is 12 amino acids long. The source of the sample is a study of beta chain features in type 1 diabetes. Whole-study context: Patients and healthy donors were similar in age, gender and cell yields.

Study-level results: Type 1 diabetes patients had TCRB CDR3s that were shorter (moderately but significantly so) in all four CD4+ subsets. Relative to healthy donors, patients appeared to have naive, central memory and Treg TCRB repertoires that were more similar. Reduced insertions and increased deletions marked VDJ junctions in type 1 diabetes patients. Any HLA type influence on TCRB rearrangement was left unresolved here.

The TCR comes from a young woman with type 1 diabetes. The sample taken for sequencing was naive CD4+ T cells from blood. This sequence joins TRBV30 and TRBJ1-2; the D gene is possibly TRBD1 (5 bases). The CDR3 region is CAWNRGVRGYTF. In nucleotides, the CDR3 is TGTGCCTGGAATCGGGGGGTCCGTGGCTACACCTTC.